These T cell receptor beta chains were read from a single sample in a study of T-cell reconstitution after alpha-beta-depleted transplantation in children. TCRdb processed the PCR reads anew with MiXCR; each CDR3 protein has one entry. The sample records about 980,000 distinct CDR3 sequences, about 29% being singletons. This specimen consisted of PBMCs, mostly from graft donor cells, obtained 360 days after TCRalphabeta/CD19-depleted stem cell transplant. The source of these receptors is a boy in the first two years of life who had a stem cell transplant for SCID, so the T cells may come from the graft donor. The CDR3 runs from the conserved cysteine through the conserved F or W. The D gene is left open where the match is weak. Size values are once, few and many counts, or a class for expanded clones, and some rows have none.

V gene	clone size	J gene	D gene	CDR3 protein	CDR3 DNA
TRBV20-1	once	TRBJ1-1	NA	CSPVRWENTEAFF	TGCAGTCCCGTAAGATGGGAAAACACTGAAGCTTTCTTT
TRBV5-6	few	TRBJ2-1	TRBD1	CASSLKGQGASYNEQFF	TGTGCCAGCAGCTTAAAGGGACAGGGGGCCTCCTACAATGAGCAGTTCTTC
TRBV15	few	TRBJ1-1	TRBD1	CATSRDNRGGTEAFF	TGTGCCACCAGCAGAGATAACAGGGGAGGGACTGAAGCTTTCTTT
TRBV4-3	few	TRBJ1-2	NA	CASSQGRLGYGYTF	TGCGCCAGCAGCCAAGGGAGACTGGGCTATGGCTACACCTTC
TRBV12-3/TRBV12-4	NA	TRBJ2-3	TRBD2	CASSLAGGAMDTQYF	TGTGCCAGCAGTTTAGCCGGGGGGGCCATGGATACGCAGTATTTT
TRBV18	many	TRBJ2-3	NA	CASSPPGTDTQYF	TGTGCCAGCTCACCACCCGGCACAGATACGCAGTATTTT
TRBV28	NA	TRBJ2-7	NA	CASSSRVYEQYF	TGTGCCAGCAGTTCCCGAGTCTACGAGCAGTACTTC
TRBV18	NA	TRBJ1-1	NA	CASSSHEGSEAFF	TGTGCCAGCTCAAGCCACGAAGGGTCGGAAGCTTTCTTT
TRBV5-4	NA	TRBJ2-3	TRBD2	CASSLLPSGGTNTQYF	TGTGCCAGCAGCTTGCTACCTAGCGGGGGGACAAATACGCAGTATTTT
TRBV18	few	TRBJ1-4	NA	CASSFTGREKLFF	TGTGCCAGCTCATTCACCGGGCGGGAAAAACTGTTTTTT
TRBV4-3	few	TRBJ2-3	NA	CASSQGEGGYGDTQYF	TGCGCCAGCAGCCAAGGCGAAGGGGGTTACGGCGATACGCAGTATTTT
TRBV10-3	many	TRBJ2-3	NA	CAIRRLGGLGDTQYF	TGTGCCATCAGAAGACTAGGGGGCCTCGGCGATACGCAGTATTTT
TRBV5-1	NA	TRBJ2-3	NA	CASSLVLVSTDTQYF	TGCGCCAGCAGCTTGGTGCTCGTTTCGACAGATACGCAGTATTTT
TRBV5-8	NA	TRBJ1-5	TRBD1	CASRHYLGQGGNQPQHF	TGTGCCAGCAGGCACTATCTCGGACAGGGCGGCAATCAGCCCCAGCATTTT
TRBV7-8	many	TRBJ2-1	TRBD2	CASSSSGGAPHNEQFF	TGTGCCAGCAGCTCTAGCGGGGGGGCCCCCCACAATGAGCAGTTCTTC
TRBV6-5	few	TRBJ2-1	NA	CASSYPDHNEQFF	TGTGCCAGCAGTTACCCGGATCACAATGAGCAGTTCTTC
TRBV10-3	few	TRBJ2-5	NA	CAISEGFRGETQYF	TGTGCCATCAGTGAGGGGTTCCGGGGGGAGACCCAGTACTTC
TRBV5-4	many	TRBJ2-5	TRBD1	CASSLVGQGRETQYF	TGTGCCAGCAGCTTGGTTGGACAGGGCAGAGAGACCCAGTACTTC
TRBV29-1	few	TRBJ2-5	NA	CSGSARDKETQYF	TGCAGCGGGAGCGCTCGGGACAAAGAGACCCAGTACTTC
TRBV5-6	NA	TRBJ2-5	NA	CASSLEPVGTQYF	TGTGCCAGCAGCTTGGAACCGGTTGGGACCCAGTACTTC
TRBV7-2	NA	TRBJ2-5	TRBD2	CASSLGLIAGNIETQYF	TGTGCCAGCAGCTTAGGGTTGATAGCGGGGAACATAGAGACCCAGTACTTC
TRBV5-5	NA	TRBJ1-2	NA	CASSFGAVYGYTF	TGTGCCAGCAGCTTTGGGGCGGTCTATGGCTACACCTTC
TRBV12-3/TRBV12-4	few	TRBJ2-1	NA	CASSLVQREQFF	TGTGCCAGCAGCCTCGTGCAGAGGGAGCAGTTCTTC
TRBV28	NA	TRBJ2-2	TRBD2	CASSVAGGKAGELFF	TGTGCCAGCAGTGTAGCGGGGGGGAAGGCCGGGGAGCTGTTTTTT
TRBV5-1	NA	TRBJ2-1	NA	CASSLPLFGVGDGNEQFF	TGCGCCAGCAGCTTGCCCCTCTTTGGGGTAGGGGATGGGAATGAGCAGTTCTTC
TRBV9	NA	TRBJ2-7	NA	CASSVVPWARAYEQYF	TGTGCCAGCAGCGTAGTCCCATGGGCGAGGGCCTACGAGCAGTACTTC
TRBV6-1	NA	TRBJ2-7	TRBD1	CASRGTQGASTYEQYF	TGTGCCAGCAGGGGAACACAGGGGGCGAGTACCTACGAGCAGTACTTC
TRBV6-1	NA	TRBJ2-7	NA	CASSGGQSNRPTFYEQYF	TGTGCCAGCAGTGGCGGGCAGTCCAACCGACCAACTTTCTACGAGCAGTACTTC
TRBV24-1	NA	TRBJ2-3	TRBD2	CATSDFGDYTDTQYF	TGTGCCACCAGTGATTTCGGGGACTACACAGATACGCAGTATTTT
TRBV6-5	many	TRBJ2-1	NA	CASSYSRANEQFF	TGTGCCAGCAGTTACTCGAGGGCCAATGAGCAGTTCTTC
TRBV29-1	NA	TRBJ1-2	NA	CSVEVLEGGSNYGYTF	TGCAGCGTTGAAGTCTTAGAAGGGGGATCCAACTATGGCTACACCTTC
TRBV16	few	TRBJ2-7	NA	CASSQSTSRVEQYF	TGTGCCAGCAGCCAAAGTACATCTAGAGTCGAGCAGTACTTC
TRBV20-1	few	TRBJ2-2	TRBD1	CSARRDRGSGELFF	TGCAGTGCTAGACGGGACAGGGGGTCCGGGGAGCTGTTTTTT
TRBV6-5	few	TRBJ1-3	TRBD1	CASSSGQGYTGNTIYF	TGTGCCAGCAGCTCCGGACAGGGGTATACTGGAAACACCATATATTTT
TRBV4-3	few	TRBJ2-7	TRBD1	CASSRGTGGGYEQYF	TGCGCCAGCAGCCGCGGGACAGGGGGCGGATACGAGCAGTACTTC
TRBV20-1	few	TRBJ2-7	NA	CSARDISAEQYF	TGCAGTGCTAGAGATATTAGCGCCGAGCAGTACTTC